The 10 T cell receptor beta chains below come from one sample, sequenced in a study of T cell repertoires in cytomegalovirus infection. No antigens are known for them. Via MiXCR, TCRdb re-called the reads, giving one row per CDR3 protein. Of 150,000 or so distinct CDR3 sequences in the sample, 20% to 25% were seen once. The material was CD8+ T cells from cultured PBMCs, obtained from culture after CMV antigen stimulation. The origin of the receptors is a human donor in good health (CMV status not recorded). Some clones in this sample may be carry-over from other donors' samples.

The V gene is TRBV7-6, the J gene TRBJ2-1, with TRBD2 matching over 10 bases. The V and J ends lost 5 bases and 7 bases, in that order; junction bases with no gene match: 8. This CDR3 has 15 residues. In germline, CDR1 is SGHVS, CDR2 FNYEAQ. The CDR3 region is CASSVSGGSDNEQFF. In nucleotides, the CDR3 is TGTGCCAGCAGCGTTAGCGGGGGGTCCGATAATGAGCAGTTCTTC. Variable domain in full (rest from reference TRBV7-6 and TRBJ2-1): GAGVSQSPRYKVTKRGQDVALRCDPISGHVSLYWYRQALGQGPEFLTYFNYEAQQDKSGLPNDRFSAERPEGSISTLTIQRTEQRDSAMYRCASSVSGGSDNEQFFGPGTRLTVL.

The sample holds many counts of this clonotype. V and J are TRBV27 and TRBJ2-1, with 11 bases lining up with TRBD2. V dropped 6 bases and J dropped 0; count of bases not matched to a gene: 7. Germline-derived CDR1 and CDR2 are MNHEY and SMNVEV (reference sequence). This CDR3 comprises 17 residues. DNA for the CDR3: TGTGCCAGCAGCCTGACTAGCGGGGACCCCTCCTACAATGAGCAGTTCTTC. Its translation: CASSLTSGDPSYNEQFF.

Only a few counts were recorded for this clonotype. The chain links TRBV12-3 or TRBV12-4 to TRBJ1-4; no clear D gene. With 2 bases removed from V and 8 bases from J, the gap between germline ends came to 9 bases. The CDR3 has 13 amino acids. The CDR3 loop is CASSLYPGEKLFF. The CDR3 region has the DNA TGTGCCAGCAGTTTATATCCCGGGGAAAAACTGTTTTTT.

This clonotype has a handful of counts. The V call is TRBV6-1, the J call TRBJ1-1; the D gene is possibly TRBD1 (6 bases). From germline, CDR1 is MNHNS and CDR2 SASEGT. This CDR3 has 11 residues. Trimming took off 10 bases at V and 6 bases at J, with 12 bases between the two ends. The chain's CDR3 is CANSRGPEAFF. DNA of the CDR3: TGTGCCAACTCCAGGGGCCCTGAAGCTTTCTTT.

In regard to this clonotype: At one of its ends the junction is not consistent with the germline gene, which may arise from a read error. The V call is TRBV7-9, the J call TRBJ2-2, with TRBD1 matching over 12 bases. The length of the CDR3 is 17 residues. CDR1 SEHNR and CDR2 FQNEAQ come from the germline V gene (reference sequence). The CDR3 loop reads CASSSSRDRGRPGEMFF. The CDR3 DNA sequence: TGTGCCAGCAGCTCATCACGGGACAGGGGGCGCCCCGGGGAGATGTTTTTT.

V gene TRBV27 combines with J gene TRBJ1-6; unclear D gene. V was trimmed by 2 bases and J by 12 bases, leaving 8 bases between them. Germline CDR1 MNHEY, CDR2 SMNVEV (reference sequence). The CDR3 sequence is 12 residues long. CDR3 sequence (DNA): TGTGCCAGCAGTTTAGACCCCGGACCCCTCCACTTT. Translation gives CASSLDPGPLHF.

Only a few counts were recorded for this clonotype. This chain joins TRBV4-3 and TRBJ1-5; D not resolved. There are 14 residues in the CDR3. V was cut by 0 bases and J by 3 bases, with 6 bases left in between. Germline CDR1 LGHNA, CDR2 YSLEER. The CDR3 sequence: CASSQEMANQPQHF. The CDR3 region has the DNA TGCGCCAGCAGCCAAGAGATGGCCAATCAGCCCCAGCATTTT.

This sequence joins TRBV4-1 and TRBJ1-5, with 7 nucleotides matching TRBD1. The V and J ends lost 6 bases and 2 bases, in that order; junction bases with no gene match: 4. There are 14 residues in the CDR3. Germline CDR1 reads MGHRA; CDR2 reads YSYEKL. This CDR3 is CASRPTGGNQPQHF. Written as DNA, the CDR3 is TGCGCCAGCAGACCTACAGGGGGCAATCAGCCCCAGCATTTT.

This clonotype was observed a handful of times. The chain combines TRBV7-2 with TRBJ1-1, with TRBD1 matching over 9 bases. Germline V gene data show CDR1 as SGHTA and CDR2 as FQGNSA. The CDR3 loop spans 10 amino acids. The trim removed 10 bases at V and 11 bases at J, leaving 5 bases unmatched. CDR3 in amino acids: CATGTGFAFF. The CDR3 DNA reads TGTGCCACCGGGACAGGGTTCGCTTTCTTT.

This chain's CDR3 is CASSLAGTGGYNEQFF. The CDR3 DNA sequence: TGTGCCAGCAGCTTAGCGGGGACAGGCGGATACAATGAGCAGTTCTTC. The chain joins TRBV7-6 to TRBJ2-1; 8 positions match TRBD1. V trimming: 0 bases; J trimming: 4 bases; junction bases outside the gene matches: 5. The CDR3 consists of 16 residues. Germline values: CDR1 SGHVS, CDR2 FNYEAQ.